The 18 T cell receptor beta chains presented below share a single source sample, sequenced in a study of blood T cell repertoires in COVID-19 (dated by TCRdb to the early 2020s). Libraries were constructed by the immunoSEQ multiplex PCR assay. Imported from immuneACCESS, the table was reduced by TCRdb to in-frame sequences with V and J called. These copies leave out some clones; in studies compared against another copy, an unresolved V gene accounts for under half, and the cause of the remainder is not known. The sample records fewer than 45,000 clones, around 84% of which are singletons. The top ten constitute around 1.6% of the sample. Material: peripheral blood. The receptors here all came from a man in his 60s with COVID-19, enrolled during active disease.

This sequence joins TRBV27 and TRBJ1-5, with 8 bases aligning to TRBD1. With 6 bases clipped from V and 2 bases from J, the junction kept 3 bases outside the gene matches. CDR1 and CDR2 from the germline V gene are MNHEY and SMNVEV (reference sequence). The length of the CDR3 is 14 residues. CDR3 bases: TGTGCCAGCAGACAGGGGGGAGGCAATCAGCCCCAGCATTTT. Translation: CASRQGGGNQPQHF.

The V call is TRBV2, the J call TRBJ1-5, with TRBD1 as a possible D gene (5 bases). The CDR3 extends over 14 amino acids. In germline, CDR1 is SNHLY, CDR2 FYNNEI. V was clipped by 4 bases and J by 2 bases, with 9 bases between them. The CDR3 bases are TGTGCCAGCAGTGCTGGACAACGCAATCAGCCCCAGCATTTT. Residues: CASSAGQRNQPQHF.

The CDR3 sequence: CASSLAHRKIAGGHYEQYF. CDR3 DNA sequence: TGTGCCAGCAGCTTAGCCCACAGGAAGATAGCGGGAGGACACTACGAGCAGTACTTC. The rearrangement uses TRBV7-9 and TRBJ2-7; 10 bases fit TRBD2. With 0 bases clipped from V and 3 bases from J, the junction kept 14 bases outside the gene matches. CDR1 is SEHNR, CDR2 FQNEAQ, per germline (reference sequence). The CDR3 contains 19 residues.

The rearrangement links TRBV30 to TRBJ2-7; 7 positions match TRBD1. Germline CDR1 and CDR2: GTSNPN and SVGIG (reference sequence). After removal of 6 bases from V and 5 bases from J, the junction contained 10 bases not matched to a gene. The CDR3 has 13 amino acids. The CDR3 sequence is CACPGQRGDEQYF. The CDR3 bases are TGTGCCTGTCCGGGACAGAGGGGTGACGAGCAGTACTTC.

This sequence joins TRBV5-6 and TRBJ1-1; TRBD1 might be the D (5 bases). V was shortened by 3 bases and J by 7 bases, with 7 bases between the two germline ends. This CDR3 spans 11 amino acids. CDR1 and CDR2 from the germline V gene are SGHDT and YYEEEE. DNA for the CDR3: TGTGCCAGCAGCTGGGGGGGTGAAGCTTTCTTT. Its translation: CASSWGGEAFF. Variable domain in full (rest from reference TRBV5-6 and TRBJ1-1): DAGVTQSPTHLIKTRGQQVTLRCSPKSGHDTVSWYQQALGQGPQFIFQYYEEEERQRGNFPDRFSGHQFPNYSSELNVNALLLGDSALYLCASSWGGEAFFGQGTRLTVV.

The CDR3: CASSHRQLGLFALENTIYF. The CDR3, as DNA: TGCGCCAGCAGCCACAGACAGCTAGGGCTCTTTGCTCTGGAAAACACCATATATTTT. This chain joins TRBV4-3 and TRBJ1-3; D is possibly TRBD1 (5 bases). Trimming took off 3 bases at V and 6 bases at J, with 27 bases between the two ends. The V gene's germline CDR1 is LGHNA and CDR2 YSLEER. This CDR3 comprises 19 residues.

The rearrangement uses TRBV6-2 or TRBV6-3 and TRBJ1-5; D is undetermined. Germline V gives CDR1 MNHEY, CDR2 SVGEGT. Trimming removed 0 bases at V and 2 bases at J, with 8 bases between. The CDR3 is 15 residues long. As DNA, the CDR3 is TGTGCCAGCAGTTACTCGGGCCCGGGCAATCAGCCCCAGCATTTT. Protein product: CASSYSGPGNQPQHF.

This clone came up once. The chain is built from TRBV11-2 and TRBJ1-1; D not certain. The CDR3 consists of 16 residues. Per the germline V gene, CDR1 is SGHAT and CDR2 is FQNNGV. The ends were cut back, 0 bases at V and 1 base at J, with 12 bases in the middle. In DNA form, the CDR3 reads TGTGCCAGCAGCTTAGACGTGCGGGCATGGAACACTGAAGCTTTCTTT. It codes for CASSLDVRAWNTEAFF.

The genes are TRBV14 and TRBJ2-1, with 7 bases fitting TRBD1. After removal of 3 bases from V and 2 bases from J, the junction contained 7 bases not matched to a gene. Germline-derived CDR1 and CDR2 are SGHDN and FVKESK. The CDR3 is made up of 16 amino acids. The DNA for the CDR3 is TGTGCCAGCAGCCATGAGGGGGCCTTTGCCTACAATGAGCAGTTCTTC. Translation: CASSHEGAFAYNEQFF. Using reference TRBV14 and TRBJ2-1 for the parts outside the CDR3, the full variable domain is EAGVTQFPSHSVIEKGQTVTLRCDPISGHDNLYWYRRVMGKEIKFLLHFVKESKQDESGMPNNRFLAERTGGTYSTLKVQPAELEDSGVYFCASSHEGAFAYNEQFFGPGTRLTVL.

The CDR3 DNA is TGTGCCAGCAGTGAGCAGGGCAGAACTAATGAAAAACTGTTTTTT. Amino acids: CASSEQGRTNEKLFF. V is TRBV6-1 and J is TRBJ1-4; TRBD1 might be the D (5 bases). Trimming took 3 bases from V and 1 from J, leaving 9 bases between them. The CDR3 is 15 residues long. The germline V gene encodes CDR1 MNHNS and CDR2 SASEGT.

V and J are TRBV5-5 and TRBJ2-1, with 11 bases aligning to TRBD2. Looked up from germline, CDR1 is SGHKS and CDR2 is YYEKEE (reference sequence). J was trimmed by 8 bases and V by 2 bases; bases with no gene match: 6. The CDR3 is 15 amino acids. In DNA form, the CDR3 reads TGTGCCAGCAGCTTTAGACTAGCGGGAACCTATGAGCAGTTCTTC. It codes for CASSFRLAGTYEQFF. The full variable domain, with the rest looked up from reference TRBV5-5 and TRBJ2-1, is DAGVTQSPTHLIKTRGQQVTLRCSPISGHKSVSWYQQVLGQGPQFIFQYYEKEERGRGNFPDRFSARQFPNYSSELNVNALLLGDSALYLCASSFRLAGTYEQFFGPGTRLTVL.

Written as DNA, the CDR3 is TGTGCCAGCAGCTTAGTGGGACAGGCAGCAACTAATGAAAAACTGTTTTTT. Protein: CASSLVGQAATNEKLFF. This chain connects TRBV7-8 to TRBJ1-4; TRBD1 agrees at 8 bases. The CDR3 runs 17 residues. The germline gives CDR1 SGHVS, CDR2 FQNEAQ. Trimming cost V 1 base and J 0 bases; bases outside gene matches: 4.

The chain recombines TRBV5-1 with TRBJ2-1, with 14 bases matching TRBD2. Trimming cost V 4 bases and J 5 bases; bases outside gene matches: 11. Germline V gene sequence: CDR1 SGHRS, CDR2 YFSETQ. The CDR3 is made up of 18 amino acids. Written as DNA, the CDR3 is TGCGCCAGCAGCCTACTCCCGGGACTAGCGGGAGCTAACAATGAGCAGTTCTTC. As protein: CASSLLPGLAGANNEQFF.

This rearrangement joins TRBV5-6 to TRBJ1-2; 10 positions agree with TRBD1. The CDR3 runs to 13 residues. Germline CDR1 is SGHDT and CDR2 is YYEEEE. Trimming took 4 bases from V and 8 from J; bases not matched to a gene: 5. Here the CDR3 reads CASSAGTGDGYTF. DNA for the CDR3: TGTGCCAGCAGCGCGGGGACAGGGGACGGCTACACCTTC.

The chain combines TRBV5-6 with TRBJ1-2; no firm D call. CDR1 and CDR2 from the germline V gene are SGHDT and YYEEEE. The V end lost 4 bases, the J end lost 3 bases, and 16 bases lay between the germline ends. The CDR3 is made up of 15 amino acids. The CDR3, as DNA: TGTGCCAGCAGCCCGCCCCGGGGATCGGACTATGGCTACACCTTC. This codes for CASSPPRGSDYGYTF.

The chain is built from TRBV7-2 and TRBJ1-2; 10 bases match TRBD1. Germline CDR1 and CDR2: SGHTA and FQGNSA. There are 14 residues in the CDR3. V gave up 4 bases and J gave up 4 bases; unmatched junction bases: 3. CDR3 loop: CASSSRTGGYGYTF. Here the CDR3 DNA reads TGTGCCAGCAGCTCGAGGACAGGGGGCTATGGCTACACCTTC.

This clone was counted only a few times. The chain uses TRBV6-4 and TRBJ2-7, with 9 bases identical to TRBD2. This CDR3 is built from 15 residues. Trimming removed 6 bases from V and 0 bases from J; junction bases left unmatched: 6. Germline V gene lookup returns CDR1 MRHNA and CDR2 SNTAGT. CDR3 loop: CASSKLAGDSYEQYF. DNA for the CDR3: TGTGCCAGCAGCAAACTAGCGGGCGACTCCTACGAGCAGTACTTC.

This chain connects TRBV27 to TRBJ2-3, with D maybe TRBD1 (6 bases). Germline V CDR1 and CDR2: MNHEY, SMNVEV (reference sequence). The ends were cut back, 2 bases at V and 0 bases at J, with 9 bases in the middle. This CDR3 comprises 15 residues. CDR3 sequence: CASSLRDKSTDTQYF. The CDR3 region has the DNA TGTGCCAGCAGTTTAAGGGACAAGAGCACAGATACGCAGTATTTT.